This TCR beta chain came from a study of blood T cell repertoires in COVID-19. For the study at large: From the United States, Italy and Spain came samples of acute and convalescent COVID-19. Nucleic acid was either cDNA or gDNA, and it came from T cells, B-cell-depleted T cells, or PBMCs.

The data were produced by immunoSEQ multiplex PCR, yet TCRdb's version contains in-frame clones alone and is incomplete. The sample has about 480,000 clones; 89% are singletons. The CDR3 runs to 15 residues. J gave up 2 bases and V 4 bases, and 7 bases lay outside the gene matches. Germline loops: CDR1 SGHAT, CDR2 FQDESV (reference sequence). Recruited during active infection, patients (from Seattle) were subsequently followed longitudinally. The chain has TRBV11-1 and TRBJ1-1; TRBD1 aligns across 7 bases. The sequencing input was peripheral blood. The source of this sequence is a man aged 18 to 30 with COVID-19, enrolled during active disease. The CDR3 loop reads CASSSEGQLNTEAFF. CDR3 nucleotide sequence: TGTGCCAGCAGCTCCGAGGGACAGCTAAACACTGAAGCTTTCTTT.